This is a list of T cell receptor beta chains from one sample in a study of metastatic and nonmetastatic thyroid tumors. TCRdb reprocessed the PCR reads using MiXCR. The repertoire holds some 93,000 clones, with over 9.5% as singletons. Sequenced input: blood. The receptors stem from a female donor with papillary thyroid cancer or a benign thyroid nodule (not recorded which). Some clones in this sample may be carry-over from other donors' samples. Both conserved end residues are part of each CDR3. The order of the fields is V gene, clone size, J gene, D gene, CDR3 protein, CDR3 DNA. The D gene is left open where the match is weak. Clone size is given for some rows only: seen once, a few or many times, or a class if the clone is expanded.

v_call: TRBV2; clone_size: many; j_call: TRBJ1-1; d_call: -; cdr3_aa: CASSERQGSTEAFF; cdr3_nt: TGTGCCAGCAGTGAAAGGCAGGGGAGCACTGAAGCTTTCTTT
v_call: TRBV6-1; clone_size: few; j_call: TRBJ2-4; d_call: -; cdr3_aa: CSSIVEYIQYF; cdr3_nt: TGTTCCAGCATTGTGGAGTACATTCAGTACTTC
v_call: TRBV6-5; clone_size: many; j_call: TRBJ1-6; d_call: TRBD1; cdr3_aa: CASSYEGQGGSPLHF; cdr3_nt: TGTGCCAGCAGTTACGAAGGACAGGGAGGCTCACCCCTCCACTTT
v_call: TRBV9; clone_size: many; j_call: TRBJ2-2; d_call: TRBD2; cdr3_aa: CASSAAGPNTGELFF; cdr3_nt: TGTGCCAGCAGCGCAGCGGGACCTAACACCGGGGAGCTGTTTTTT
v_call: TRBV2; clone_size: -; j_call: TRBJ2-2; d_call: -; cdr3_aa: CASSEVQVTTGELFF; cdr3_nt: TGTGCCAGCAGTGAAGTCCAGGTGACTACCGGGGAGCTGTTTTTT
v_call: TRBV6-1; clone_size: few; j_call: TRBJ1-2; d_call: -; cdr3_aa: CASSEAVVVNNYGYTF; cdr3_nt: TGTGCCAGCAGTGAAGCGGTCGTGGTTAATAACTATGGCTACACCTTC
v_call: TRBV7-7; clone_size: many; j_call: TRBJ2-1; d_call: TRBD2; cdr3_aa: CASSPTSGRLHEQFF; cdr3_nt: TGTGCTAGCAGCCCGACTAGCGGGAGACTACATGAGCAGTTCTTC
v_call: TRBV6-1; clone_size: many; j_call: TRBJ1-1; d_call: -; cdr3_aa: CASRPGQRNTEAFF; cdr3_nt: TGTGCCAGCAGGCCCGGACAGAGGAACACTGAAGCTTTCTTT
v_call: TRBV5-6; clone_size: many; j_call: TRBJ2-3; d_call: -; cdr3_aa: CASSPFRGASTDTQYF; cdr3_nt: TGTGCCAGCAGCCCTTTTAGGGGGGCATCCACAGATACGCAGTATTTT
v_call: TRBV19; clone_size: few; j_call: TRBJ1-3; d_call: -; cdr3_aa: CASSNTGAGNTIYF; cdr3_nt: TGTGCCAGTAGTAACACAGGAGCCGGAAACACCATATATTTT
v_call: TRBV18; clone_size: many; j_call: TRBJ1-1; d_call: TRBD1; cdr3_aa: CASSPPGQGGFRAFF; cdr3_nt: TGTGCCAGCTCACCACCGGGACAGGGTGGTTTTAGAGCTTTCTTT
v_call: TRBV9; clone_size: many; j_call: TRBJ1-1; d_call: TRBD1; cdr3_aa: CASSVGPPDRENTEAFF; cdr3_nt: TGTGCCAGCAGCGTAGGCCCTCCAGACAGGGAGAACACTGAAGCTTTCTTT
v_call: TRBV27; clone_size: -; j_call: TRBJ2-2; d_call: -; cdr3_aa: CASSSQGLQLSGELFF; cdr3_nt: TGTGCCAGCAGTTCACAGGGTCTGCAGTTATCCGGGGAGCTGTTTTTT
v_call: TRBV20-1; clone_size: many; j_call: TRBJ1-5; d_call: TRBD1; cdr3_aa: CSASHGGGQGSQPQHF; cdr3_nt: TGCAGTGCTAGCCACGGGGGGGGACAGGGGAGTCAGCCCCAGCATTTT
v_call: TRBV20-1; clone_size: many; j_call: TRBJ2-3; d_call: -; cdr3_aa: CSANHFGNRADTQYF; cdr3_nt: TGCAGTGCTAACCACTTCGGGAATCGCGCAGATACGCAGTATTTT
v_call: TRBV3-1; clone_size: few; j_call: TRBJ1-1; d_call: -; cdr3_aa: CASSLTGGRTEASF; cdr3_nt: TGTGCCAGCAGCCTGACCGGGGGGCGCACTGAAGCTTCCTTT
v_call: TRBV5-1; clone_size: many; j_call: TRBJ2-7; d_call: TRBD2; cdr3_aa: CASSIRLAGAGEQYF; cdr3_nt: TGCGCCAGCAGCATACGGTTAGCGGGAGCTGGCGAGCAGTACTTC
v_call: TRBV12-3/TRBV12-4; clone_size: many; j_call: TRBJ2-1; d_call: TRBD2; cdr3_aa: CASRSIAGVYNEQFF; cdr3_nt: TGTGCCAGCAGATCCATAGCGGGGGTCTACAATGAGCAGTTCTTC
v_call: TRBV6-2/TRBV6-3; clone_size: many; j_call: TRBJ2-1; d_call: TRBD1; cdr3_aa: CASSPGGSVHNEQFF; cdr3_nt: TGTGCCAGCAGCCCAGGGGGTAGCGTCCACAATGAGCAGTTCTTC
v_call: TRBV7-2; clone_size: many; j_call: TRBJ2-1; d_call: -; cdr3_aa: CASSPQGFLDEQFF; cdr3_nt: TGTGCCAGCAGCCCACAGGGATTTCTCGATGAGCAGTTCTTC
v_call: TRBV29-1; clone_size: many; j_call: TRBJ1-5; d_call: -; cdr3_aa: CSVEVGANQPQHF; cdr3_nt: TGCAGCGTCGAGGTGGGGGCCAATCAGCCCCAGCATTTT
v_call: TRBV29-1; clone_size: many; j_call: TRBJ2-1; d_call: -; cdr3_aa: CSVEIVREQFF; cdr3_nt: TGCAGCGTTGAAATAGTGAGGGAGCAGTTCTTC
v_call: TRBV11-2; clone_size: many; j_call: TRBJ2-3; d_call: -; cdr3_aa: CASRGGDTQYF; cdr3_nt: TGTGCCAGCAGAGGGGGGGATACGCAGTATTTT
v_call: TRBV15; clone_size: few; j_call: TRBJ2-3; d_call: -; cdr3_aa: CATSRDTPLSDTQYF; cdr3_nt: TGTGCCACCAGCAGAGATACCCCCCTCTCAGATACGCAGTATTTT
v_call: TRBV6-1; clone_size: many; j_call: TRBJ2-7; d_call: -; cdr3_aa: CASSEWISASYEQYF; cdr3_nt: TGTGCCAGCAGTGAATGGATTAGCGCCTCCTACGAGCAGTACTTC
v_call: TRBV9; clone_size: many; j_call: TRBJ2-1; d_call: TRBD1; cdr3_aa: CASSVDEGRGLLNEQFF; cdr3_nt: TGTGCCAGCAGCGTAGACGAGGGCAGGGGGCTGTTGAATGAGCAGTTCTTC
v_call: TRBV27; clone_size: many; j_call: TRBJ2-2; d_call: -; cdr3_aa: CASRNTGELFF; cdr3_nt: TGTGCCAGCAGGAACACCGGGGAGCTGTTTTTT
v_call: TRBV19; clone_size: many; j_call: TRBJ2-1; d_call: TRBD1; cdr3_aa: CASTPGTGYYNEQFF; cdr3_nt: TGTGCCAGTACCCCCGGGACAGGGTACTACAATGAGCAGTTCTTC
v_call: TRBV5-1; clone_size: many; j_call: TRBJ2-3; d_call: -; cdr3_aa: CASSSPLVTGTTDTQYF; cdr3_nt: TGCGCCAGCAGCTCCCCCCTAGTGACAGGTACCACAGATACGCAGTATTTT
v_call: TRBV6-2/TRBV6-3; clone_size: few; j_call: TRBJ2-7; d_call: -; cdr3_aa: CASSLTSRVEHYF; cdr3_nt: TGTGCCAGCAGTCTGACAAGTCGGGTCGAGCATTACTTC
v_call: TRBV28; clone_size: many; j_call: TRBJ2-2; d_call: -; cdr3_aa: CASSLPRSNTGELFF; cdr3_nt: TGTGCCAGCAGTTTACCTAGATCGAACACCGGGGAGCTGTTTTTT
v_call: TRBV5-1; clone_size: many; j_call: TRBJ1-1; d_call: -; cdr3_aa: CASSLTVNLNTEAFF; cdr3_nt: TGCGCCAGCAGCTTGACAGTAAATCTGAACACTGAAGCTTTCTTT
v_call: TRBV19; clone_size: many; j_call: TRBJ2-7; d_call: -; cdr3_aa: CASSSSDTSYEQYF; cdr3_nt: TGTGCCAGTAGTAGCTCGGACACGAGCTACGAGCAGTACTTC
v_call: TRBV5-1; clone_size: many; j_call: TRBJ1-2; d_call: TRBD1; cdr3_aa: CASSLVGGGYTF; cdr3_nt: TGCGCCAGCAGCTTGGTAGGGGGCGGCTACACCTTC
v_call: TRBV6-1; clone_size: many; j_call: TRBJ2-4; d_call: -; cdr3_aa: CASSVGGENIQYF; cdr3_nt: TGTGCCAGCAGTGTAGGGGGGGAAAACATTCAGTACTTC
v_call: TRBV6-2/TRBV6-3; clone_size: many; j_call: TRBJ2-7; d_call: -; cdr3_aa: CASSYQGTGQYF; cdr3_nt: TGTGCCAGCAGTTACCAGGGGACGGGGCAGTACTTC
v_call: TRBV4-3; clone_size: many; j_call: TRBJ2-3; d_call: -; cdr3_aa: CASSQDGPDTQYF; cdr3_nt: TGCGCCAGCAGCCAAGATGGACCAGATACGCAGTATTTT
v_call: TRBV25-1; clone_size: many; j_call: TRBJ1-4; d_call: -; cdr3_aa: CASSVGEKLFF; cdr3_nt: TGTGCCAGCAGTGTAGGTGAAAAACTGTTTTTT
v_call: TRBV11-2; clone_size: many; j_call: TRBJ2-1; d_call: -; cdr3_aa: CASSFLKGIYNEQFF; cdr3_nt: TGTGCCAGCAGCTTTTTGAAGGGGATATACAATGAGCAGTTCTTC
v_call: TRBV5-1; clone_size: once; j_call: TRBJ2-2; d_call: -; cdr3_aa: CASSFLQTGRNTGELFF; cdr3_nt: TGCGCCAGCAGCTTTCTTCAAACGGGACGTAACACCGGGGAGCTGTTTTTT